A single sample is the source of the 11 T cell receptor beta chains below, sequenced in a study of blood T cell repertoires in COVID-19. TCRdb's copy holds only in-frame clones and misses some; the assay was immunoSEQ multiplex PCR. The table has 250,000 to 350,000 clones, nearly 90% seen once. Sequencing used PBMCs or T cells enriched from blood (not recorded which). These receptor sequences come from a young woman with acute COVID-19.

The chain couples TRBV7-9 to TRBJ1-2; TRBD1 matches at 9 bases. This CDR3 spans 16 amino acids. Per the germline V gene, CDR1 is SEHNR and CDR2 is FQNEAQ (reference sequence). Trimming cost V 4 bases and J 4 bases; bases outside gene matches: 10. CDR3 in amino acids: CASSSSGTGRRYGYTF. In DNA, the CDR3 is TGTGCCAGCAGCTCCTCCGGGACAGGGCGGCGCTATGGCTACACCTTC.

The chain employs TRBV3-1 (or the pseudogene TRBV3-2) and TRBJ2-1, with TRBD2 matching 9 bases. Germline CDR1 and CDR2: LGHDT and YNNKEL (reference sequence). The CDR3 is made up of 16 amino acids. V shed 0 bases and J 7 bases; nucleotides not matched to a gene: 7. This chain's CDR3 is CASSQEYSGRRNEQFF. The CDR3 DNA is TGTGCCAGCAGCCAAGAGTACAGCGGGAGGCGTAATGAGCAGTTCTTC.

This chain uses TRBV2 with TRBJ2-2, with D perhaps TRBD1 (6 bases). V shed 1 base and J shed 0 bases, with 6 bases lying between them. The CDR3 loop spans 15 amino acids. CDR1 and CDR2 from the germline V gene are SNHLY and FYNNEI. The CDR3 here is CASSEEGANTGELFF. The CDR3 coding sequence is TGTGCCAGCAGTGAAGAGGGGGCGAACACCGGGGAGCTGTTTTTT.

The chain's CDR3 is CASRGQGTDYNEQFF. As DNA, the CDR3 is TGTGCCAGCAGGGGACAGGGGACAGATTACAATGAGCAGTTCTTC. The chain has TRBV2 and TRBJ2-1; 10 bases are shared with TRBD1. V lost 6 bases to trimming and J lost 4 bases; unmatched junction nucleotides: 6. The CDR3 runs 15 residues. Germline V gene sequence: CDR1 SNHLY, CDR2 FYNNEI. Filled out from reference TRBV2 and TRBJ2-1, the complete variable domain reads EPEVTQTPSHQVTQMGQEVILRCVPISNHLYFYWYRQILGQKVEFLVSFYNNEISEKSEIFDDQFSVERPDGSNFTLKIRSTKLEDSAMYFCASRGQGTDYNEQFFGPGTRLTVL.

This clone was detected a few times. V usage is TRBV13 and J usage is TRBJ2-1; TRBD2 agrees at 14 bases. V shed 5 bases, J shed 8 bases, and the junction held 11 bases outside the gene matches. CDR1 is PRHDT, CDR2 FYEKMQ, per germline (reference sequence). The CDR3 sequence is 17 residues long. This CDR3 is CASSPRPGTSGSDEQFF. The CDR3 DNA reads TGTGCCAGCAGCCCCCGTCCCGGGACTAGCGGGAGCGATGAGCAGTTCTTC.

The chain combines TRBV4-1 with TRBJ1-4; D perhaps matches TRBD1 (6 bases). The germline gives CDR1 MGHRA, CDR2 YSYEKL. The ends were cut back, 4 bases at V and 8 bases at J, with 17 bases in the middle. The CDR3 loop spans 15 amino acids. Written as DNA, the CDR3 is TGCGCCAGCAGCCTCCAACAGGGAATGGGAGAAAAACTGTTTTTT. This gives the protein CASSLQQGMGEKLFF.

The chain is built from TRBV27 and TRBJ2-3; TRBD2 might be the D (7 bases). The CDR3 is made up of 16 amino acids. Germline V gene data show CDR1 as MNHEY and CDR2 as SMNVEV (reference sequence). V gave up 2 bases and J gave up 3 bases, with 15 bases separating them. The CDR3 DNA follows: TGTGCCAGCAGTTTACGGGGGGCGTTAATAACAGATACGCAGTATTTT. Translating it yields CASSLRGALITDTQYF.

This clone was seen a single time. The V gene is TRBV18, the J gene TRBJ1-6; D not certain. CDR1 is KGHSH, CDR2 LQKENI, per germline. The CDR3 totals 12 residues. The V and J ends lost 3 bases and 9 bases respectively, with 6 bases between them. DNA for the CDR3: TGTGCCAGCTCACCGGAGGGTTCACCCCTCCACTTT. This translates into CASSPEGSPLHF. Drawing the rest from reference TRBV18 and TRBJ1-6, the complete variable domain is NAGVMQNPRHLVRRRGQEARLRCSPMKGHSHVYWYRQLPEEGLKFMVYLQKENIIDESGMPKERFSAEFPKEGPSILRIQQVVRGDSAAYFCASSPEGSPLHFGNGTRLTVT.

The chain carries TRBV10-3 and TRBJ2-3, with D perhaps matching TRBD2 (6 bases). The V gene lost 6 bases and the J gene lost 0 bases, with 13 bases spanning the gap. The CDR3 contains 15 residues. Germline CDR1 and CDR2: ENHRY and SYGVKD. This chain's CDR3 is CAIRRDSTSTDTQYF. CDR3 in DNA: TGTGCCATCAGACGGGACTCCACTAGCACAGATACGCAGTATTTT.

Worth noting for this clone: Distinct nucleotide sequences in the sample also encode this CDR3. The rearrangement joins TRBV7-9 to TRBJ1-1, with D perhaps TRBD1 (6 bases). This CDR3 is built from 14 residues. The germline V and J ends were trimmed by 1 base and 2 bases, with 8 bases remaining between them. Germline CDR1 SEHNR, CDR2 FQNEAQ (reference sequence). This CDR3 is CASSLGTVNTEAFF. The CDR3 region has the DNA TGTGCCAGCAGCTTAGGGACAGTTAACACTGAAGCTTTCTTT. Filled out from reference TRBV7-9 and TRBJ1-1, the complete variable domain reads DTGVSQNPRHKITKRGQNVTFRCDPISEHNRLYWYRQTLGQGPEFLTYFQNEAQLEKSRLLSDRFSAERPKGSFSTLEIQRTEQGDSAMYLCASSLGTVNTEAFFGQGTRLTVV.

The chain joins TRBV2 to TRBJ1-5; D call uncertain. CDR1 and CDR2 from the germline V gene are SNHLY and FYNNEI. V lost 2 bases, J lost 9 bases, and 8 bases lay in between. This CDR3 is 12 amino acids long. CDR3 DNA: TGTGCCAGCAGTGAACCGGTCTCGCCCCAGCATTTT. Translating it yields CASSEPVSPQHF.